Below are 25 T cell receptor beta chains sequenced from a single sample in a study of blood T cell repertoires in COVID-19. TCRdb keeps only in-frame clones here, not all; method: immunoSEQ multiplex PCR. The sample carries tens of thousands of clones, over 80% recorded once. The sample consisted of peripheral blood. These receptors came from a woman older than 75 with acute or convalescent COVID-19.

This clone was seen once. The rearrangement links TRBV7-6 to TRBJ2-5, with D uncertain. The CDR3 consists of 11 residues. Germline values: CDR1 SGHVS, CDR2 FNYEAQ. The V end lost 5 bases, the J end lost 5 bases, and 6 bases lay between the germline ends. CDR3 sequence: CASSQTETQYF. For the CDR3, the DNA is TGTGCCAGCAGCCAGACTGAGACCCAGTACTTC.

The J gene is TRBJ1-2, the V gene TRBV19; maybe TRBD1 (6 bases). Trimming pared 4 bases from V and 2 bases from J, leaving 17 bases between. This CDR3 spans 16 amino acids. Germline CDR1 and CDR2: LNHDA and SQIVND (reference sequence). The CDR3 DNA sequence: TGTGCCAGTAGTACCGAACCGGGACACTTAAACTATGGCTACACCTTC. Translation gives CASSTEPGHLNYGYTF. The complete variable domain, with remaining parts taken from reference TRBV19 and TRBJ1-2, reads DGGITQSPKYLFRKEGQNVTLSCEQNLNHDAMYWYRQDPGQGLRLIYYSQIVNDFQKGDIAEGYSVSREKKESFPLTVTSAQKNPTAFYLCASSTEPGHLNYGYTFGSGTRLTVV.

The rearrangement links TRBV14 to TRBJ2-7, with D possibly TRBD1 on 5 matching bases. The CDR3 extends over 14 amino acids. Trimming took off 4 bases at V and 0 bases at J, with 10 bases between the two ends. The germline CDR1 and CDR2 sequences are SGHDN and FVKESK. The CDR3 nucleotides are TGTGCCAGCAGCCCTGTGGACACCTCCTACGAGCAGTACTTC. Its protein product is CASSPVDTSYEQYF.

The rearrangement links TRBV27 to TRBJ1-2, with 7 bases aligning to TRBD1. The V gene's germline CDR1 is MNHEY and CDR2 SMNVEV (reference sequence). The trim removed 2 bases at V and 8 bases at J, leaving 5 bases unmatched. The CDR3 consists of 13 residues. The DNA of the CDR3 is TGTGCCAGCAGTTTACGGGCAGGGGGGGGCTACACCTTC. Its translation is CASSLRAGGGYTF.

The chain combines TRBV3-1 (or the pseudogene TRBV3-2) with TRBJ1-2, with 10 bases lining up with TRBD1. V shed 4 bases and J 6 bases; nucleotides not matched to a gene: 11. The CDR3 is made up of 16 amino acids. Germline V gives CDR1 LGHDT, CDR2 YNNKEL (reference sequence). In DNA, the CDR3 is TGTGCCAGCAGCCCCACACGACAGGGGGCTAATAATGGCTACACCTTC. Translating gives CASSPTRQGANNGYTF.

This chain links TRBV6-6 with TRBJ2-7; 10 bases are a match to TRBD1. The CDR3 sequence is 17 residues long. With 5 bases clipped from V and 6 bases from J, the junction kept 16 bases outside the gene matches. Germline CDR1 and CDR2: MNHNY and SVGAGI (reference sequence). The chain's CDR3 is CASSRLNRQGARGEQYF. CDR3 DNA sequence: TGTGCCAGCAGTCGTTTAAATCGACAGGGGGCGCGGGGCGAGCAGTACTTC.

The chain links TRBV7-2 to TRBJ2-2; D gene uncertain. The CDR3 consists of 13 residues. Per the germline V gene, CDR1 is SGHTA and CDR2 is FQGNSA. Between the trimmed V and J ends, which lost 5 bases and 5 bases, there was a span of 9 bases. The CDR3 DNA sequence: TGTGCCAGCAGCCCACTCGCGACCGGGGAGCTGTTTTTT. Its protein is CASSPLATGELFF.

The chain couples TRBV6-5 to TRBJ1-6; tentatively, D is TRBD1 (6 bases). Germline CDR1 MNHEY, CDR2 SVGAGI. The ends were cut back, 2 bases at V and 10 bases at J, with 9 bases in the middle. The CDR3 sequence is 13 residues long. CDR3 in DNA: TGTGCCAGCAGTTACAGGGGGTACTCACCCCTCCACTTT. Protein product: CASSYRGYSPLHF.

This sequence joins TRBV6-2 or TRBV6-3 and TRBJ2-2, with TRBD2 identical over 8 bases. V was clipped by 5 bases and J by 5 bases; unmatched bases: 7. The length of the CDR3 is 15 residues. CDR1 and CDR2 from the germline V gene are MNHEY and SVGEGT. CDR3 sequence: CASSRLAPSTGELFF. The CDR3, as DNA: TGTGCCAGCAGTCGACTAGCGCCCTCGACCGGGGAGCTGTTTTTT.

V and J are TRBV3-1 (or the pseudogene TRBV3-2) and TRBJ1-2; a weak D match, TRBD1 (5 bases). The germline V gene encodes CDR1 LGHDT and CDR2 YNNKEL (reference sequence). V dropped 0 bases and J dropped 7 bases, with 15 bases sitting between them. This CDR3 region has 15 residues. This CDR3 is CASSQDGQGTLGYTF. For the CDR3, the DNA is TGTGCCAGCAGCCAAGATGGCCAGGGAACCCTTGGCTACACCTTC.

This sequence joins TRBV24-1 and TRBJ1-5, with 7 bases matching TRBD1. Losses at the gene ends were 12 bases for V and 4 bases for J; bases not matched to a gene: 5. Germline CDR1 reads KGHDR; CDR2 reads SFDVKD. The CDR3 extends over 12 amino acids. For the CDR3, the DNA is TGTGCCGCTTCGACAGGGAATCAGCCCCAGCATTTT. Protein sequence: CAASTGNQPQHF.

This clone showed up just a few times. The rearrangement uses TRBV6-5 and TRBJ1-1, with unresolved D. V was cut by 6 bases and J by 4 bases, with 12 bases left in between. This CDR3 is 13 amino acids long. In germline, CDR1 is MNHEY, CDR2 SVGAGI. CDR3 nucleotides: TGTGCCAGCAGGGGTTCGGCGGGCACTGAAGCTTTCTTT. Amino acid sequence: CASRGSAGTEAFF.

The V call is TRBV28, the J call TRBJ1-1; D is undetermined. Trimming pared 6 bases from V and 2 bases from J, leaving 13 bases between. This CDR3 contains 14 residues. The germline CDR1 and CDR2 sequences are MDHEN and SYDVKM. CDR3 residues: CASRYSGVNTEAFF. CDR3 nucleotide sequence: TGTGCCAGCAGGTACTCCGGGGTAAACACTGAAGCTTTCTTT.

This chain joins TRBV6-1 and TRBJ2-4; the match to TRBD2 covers 14 bases. Germline lookup yields CDR1 MNHNS and CDR2 SASEGT. The length of the CDR3 is 19 residues. Trimming cost V 1 base and J 0 bases; bases outside gene matches: 5. The CDR3 is CASSEGGTSGRVAKNIQYF. In nucleotides, the CDR3 is TGTGCCAGCAGTGAAGGGGGGACTAGCGGGAGAGTAGCCAAAAACATTCAGTACTTC.

V usage is TRBV2 and J usage is TRBJ2-1; TRBD1 agrees at 7 bases. This CDR3 contains 13 residues. Germline CDR1 SNHLY, CDR2 FYNNEI. V shed 6 bases, J shed 8 bases, and the junction held 7 bases outside the gene matches. The CDR3 bases are TGTGCCAGCAGGCAGGGACAGTTTTATGAGCAGTTCTTC. It translates to CASRQGQFYEQFF.

This clone was found once. The chain couples TRBV12-3 or TRBV12-4 to TRBJ2-7; D gene ambiguous. Trimming removed 1 base from V and 4 bases from J, with 8 bases in between. The CDR3 is made up of 13 amino acids. DNA of the CDR3: TGTGCCAGCAGTTTAGGAGCTGTATACGAGCAGTACTTC. Residues: CASSLGAVYEQYF.

This chain links TRBV21-1 with TRBJ2-2; TRBD2, the table's D call, lacks a check against the DNA. TRBV21-1 is shown as a pseudogene. The CDR3 consists of 14 residues. The CDR3 DNA reads as TGTGCCAGCAGCGAAAGTCTCCCGGGCGGGGAGCTGTTTTTT. Translated, it gives CASSESLPGGELFF.

The rearrangement links TRBV2 to TRBJ1-2; D not resolved. V gave up 3 bases and J gave up 0 bases, with 11 bases separating them. Per the germline V gene, CDR1 is SNHLY and CDR2 is FYNNEI. The CDR3 contains 15 residues. CDR3 in amino acids: CASSDPWGANYGYTF. CDR3 nucleotide sequence: TGTGCCAGCAGTGACCCCTGGGGAGCTAACTATGGCTACACCTTC.

The chain uses TRBV5-4 and TRBJ2-7; D ambiguous. Germline loops: CDR1 SGHNT, CDR2 YYREEE (reference sequence). The V end was cut by 1 base, the J end by 0 bases, with 5 bases between. The CDR3 covers 13 residues. In DNA form, the CDR3 reads TGTGCCAGCAGCTTGAGGAGCTCCTACGAGCAGTACTTC. The encoded protein is CASSLRSSYEQYF.

The chain carries TRBV19 and TRBJ2-6; D remains unclear. The CDR3 consists of 12 residues. Germline V CDR1 and CDR2: LNHDA, SQIVND (reference sequence). Trimming cost V 5 bases and J 10 bases, with 9 bases left between them. CDR3 bases: TGTGCCAGTAGTCCCCAGGTAAACGTCCTGACTTTC. It translates to CASSPQVNVLTF.

This clone turned up a few times. The J gene is TRBJ1-5, the V gene TRBV10-1; TRBD1 matches at 7 bases. V lost 8 bases to trimming and J lost 2 bases; unmatched junction nucleotides: 0. The CDR3 runs to 12 residues. Looked up from germline, CDR1 is WNHNN and CDR2 is SYGVQD (reference sequence). CDR3 in amino acids: CASGQGNQPQHF. The CDR3 nucleotides are TGCGCCAGCGGACAGGGCAATCAGCCCCAGCATTTT.

This chain connects TRBV6-6 to TRBJ2-3, with 8 bases lining up with TRBD1. Germline V CDR1 and CDR2: MNHNY, SVGAGI (reference sequence). The CDR3 covers 15 residues. The V gene end was trimmed by 6 bases and the J gene end by 3 bases; junction bases not matched to a gene: 8. CDR3 sequence (DNA): TGTGCCAGCAGAGCCGGACAGGGAGCAACAGATACGCAGTATTTT. As protein: CASRAGQGATDTQYF.

This clone was recorded a few times. The V gene is TRBV28, the J gene TRBJ2-2, with 7 bases identical to TRBD2. CDR3 length: 14 residues. From germline, CDR1 is MDHEN and CDR2 SYDVKM. V dropped 7 bases and J dropped 0; count of bases not matched to a gene: 2. CDR3: CASKSGANTGELFF. The CDR3 bases are TGTGCCAGCAAAAGCGGGGCGAACACCGGGGAGCTGTTTTTT.

The chain links TRBV5-4 to TRBJ2-3; 10 nucleotides agree with TRBD2. After removal of 2 bases from V and 11 bases from J, the junction contained 17 bases not matched to a gene. The CDR3 loop spans 17 amino acids. The germline V gene encodes CDR1 SGHNT and CDR2 YYREEE (reference sequence). The CDR3 bases are TGTGCCAGCAGCTTTCTCGGCGGGACTAGCGCTGTCGAGAGGCAGTATTTT. Translating it yields CASSFLGGTSAVERQYF.

The chain links TRBV3-1 (or the pseudogene TRBV3-2) to TRBJ1-2, with D uncertain. Germline CDR1 reads LGHDT; CDR2 reads YNNKEL (reference sequence). The CDR3 loop spans 14 amino acids. Trimming removed 4 bases from V and 2 bases from J, with 11 bases in between. The CDR3 DNA sequence: TGTGCCAGCAGCCCTGAACAGTTAAACTATGGCTACACCTTC. This sequence encodes CASSPEQLNYGYTF.